The 30 T cell receptor beta chains below come from one sample, sequenced in a study of cytomegalovirus exposure and HLA in healthy donors. Researchers ran the PCR with 60 Vbeta and 13 Jbeta primers. Assay: immunoSEQ multiplex PCR; the TCRdb copy retains only in-frame clones and omits some. The sample shows more than 150,000 clones, over 70% of them seen only once. The sample was PBMCs. The receptors were gathered from a man in his late teens or twenties in good health and CMV-seronegative.

Points on this clone: One junction end disagrees with the germline gene, perhaps due to a read error. The V and J genes are TRBV6-5 and TRBJ1-6; a possible D gene is TRBD1 (6 bases). The CDR3 has 14 amino acids. Germline CDR1 reads MNHEY; CDR2 reads SVGAGI. The CDR3 sequence is CAGRGLLYNSPLHF. The CDR3 DNA sequence: TGTGCCGGCAGGGGACTACTCTATAATTCACCCCTCCACTTT.

The genes are TRBV9 and TRBJ1-3, with 7 bases matching TRBD1. V was pared by 3 bases and J by 0 bases, with 6 bases of the junction left unmatched. The CDR3 consists of 16 residues. CDR1 and CDR2 from the germline V gene are SGDLS and YYNGEE. CDR3 sequence reads: CASSARQGASGNTIYF. CDR3 in DNA: TGTGCCAGCAGCGCCAGACAGGGAGCCTCTGGAAACACCATATATTTT.

This clone was seen just once. The chain employs TRBV4-3 and TRBJ1-2; possible D gene TRBD1, 6 bases. From germline, CDR1 is LGHNA and CDR2 YSLEER. Deletions cut 3 bases from V and 3 bases from J, with 17 bases between. The CDR3 loop spans 16 amino acids. The CDR3, as DNA: TGCGCCAGCAGCCAGGTCAATCCAGGACAGTACTATGGCTACACCTTC. The encoded protein is CASSQVNPGQYYGYTF.

This clone was picked up one time. This chain joins TRBV6-6 and TRBJ1-3, with a possible D match to TRBD1 (5 bases). Germline V lookup: CDR1 MNHNY, CDR2 SVGAGI (reference sequence). The length of the CDR3 is 15 residues. The V and J ends lost 0 bases and 3 bases respectively, with 9 bases between them. CDR3 residues: CASSYSFQGGNTIYF. The CDR3 nucleotides read TGTGCCAGCAGTTACTCTTTTCAGGGTGGAAACACCATATATTTT.

The chain recombines TRBV2 with TRBJ2-7, with 8 bases fitting TRBD1. Germline lookup yields CDR1 SNHLY and CDR2 FYNNEI. V lost 3 bases, J lost 1 base, and 5 bases stayed unmatched. The CDR3 extends over 15 amino acids. In DNA form, the CDR3 reads TGTGCCAGCAGTGAGGAACAGGGGGTTTCCTACGAGCAGTACTTC. Amino acid sequence: CASSEEQGVSYEQYF.

The chain combines TRBV6-5 with TRBJ2-7, with 11 nucleotides matching TRBD2. Germline trimming cut 6 bases from V and 5 bases from J; bases unmatched to any gene: 3. The CDR3 extends over 13 amino acids. The germline gives CDR1 MNHEY, CDR2 SVGAGI. The CDR3 spells CASRLAGEHEQYF. The CDR3 DNA is TGTGCCAGCAGACTAGCGGGAGAACACGAGCAGTACTTC.

This clone appeared a single time. V gene TRBV7-8 combines with J gene TRBJ2-5; D not resolved. Trimming cost V 1 base and J 2 bases, with 5 bases left between them. The CDR3 loop spans 13 amino acids. The V gene's germline CDR1 is SGHVS and CDR2 FQNEAQ. The CDR3 DNA sequence: TGTGCCAGCAGCTTAGGCAGACAAGAGACCCAGTACTTC. Translated, it gives CASSLGRQETQYF.

The genes are TRBV27 and TRBJ2-7; possible D gene TRBD1, 6 bases. Germline CDR1 and CDR2: MNHEY and SMNVEV (reference sequence). The CDR3 length is 16 residues. Trimming took off 7 bases at V and 0 bases at J, with 19 bases between the two ends. For the CDR3, the DNA is TGTGCCAGCATCGGTGTTTCAGGGGTAAGCTCCTACGAGCAGTACTTC. It is translated as CASIGVSGVSSYEQYF.

The rearrangement links TRBV7-9 to TRBJ2-5, with D possibly TRBD2 on 5 matching bases. Germline-derived CDR1 and CDR2 are SEHNR and FQNEAQ (reference sequence). V gave up 5 bases and J gave up 4 bases, with 8 bases separating them. The CDR3 runs to 12 residues. This CDR3 reads CASSPAGETQYF. The CDR3 coding sequence is TGTGCCAGCAGCCCGGCGGGAGAGACCCAGTACTTC.

For the CDR3, the DNA is TGTGCCAGCACCCCAAGCGGTCGGCATACGCAGTATTTT. This gives the protein CASTPSGRHTQYF. V usage is TRBV5-6 and J usage is TRBJ2-3; maybe TRBD2 (5 bases). CDR3 length equals 13 residues. Trimming shortened V by 6 bases and J by 7 bases, and 15 bases separated the two germline ends. CDR1 is SGHDT, CDR2 YYEEEE, per germline. The full variable domain, with the rest looked up from reference TRBV5-6 and TRBJ2-3, is DAGVTQSPTHLIKTRGQQVTLRCSPKSGHDTVSWYQQALGQGPQFIFQYYEEEERQRGNFPDRFSGHQFPNYSSELNVNALLLGDSALYLCASTPSGRHTQYFGPGTRLTVL.

The rearrangement links TRBV2 to TRBJ2-3; 9 nucleotides agree with TRBD2. Trimming cost V 2 bases and J 9 bases; bases outside gene matches: 0. The V gene's germline CDR1 is SNHLY and CDR2 FYNNEI. The CDR3 is 12 amino acids. CDR3 DNA sequence: TGTGCCAGCAGTGAAAGCGGGAGGACGCAGTATTTT. Translated, it gives CASSESGRTQYF.

The rearrangement links TRBV19 to TRBJ2-3; TRBD2 matches at 9 bases. V was pared by 5 bases and J by 0 bases, with 12 bases of the junction left unmatched. In germline, CDR1 is LNHDA, CDR2 SQIVND (reference sequence). The length of the CDR3 is 18 residues. The CDR3 DNA reads as TGTGCCAGTAGTCCCCCCCGTAGCGGGGGCACTAGCACAGATACGCAGTATTTT. Its protein is CASSPPRSGGTSTDTQYF.

This sequence joins TRBV5-1 and TRBJ1-2, with TRBD1 matching over 7 bases. Germline values: CDR1 SGHRS, CDR2 YFSETQ. This CDR3 is built from 16 residues. J lost 2 bases, V lost 5 bases, and 12 bases had no gene match. The CDR3 bases are TGCGCCAGCAGTCTACAGGGGCCCAAGGGCAACTATGGCTACACCTTC. Translating gives CASSLQGPKGNYGYTF.

A single count supports this clone. The chain carries TRBV19 and TRBJ2-7, with a possible D match to TRBD1 (6 bases). Between the trimmed V and J ends, which lost 2 bases and 0 bases, there was a span of 17 bases. This CDR3 spans 17 amino acids. Germline CDR1 LNHDA, CDR2 SQIVND (reference sequence). DNA for the CDR3: TGTGCCAGTAGTATAAGCAGGGGACAAAGGAGCTCCTACGAGCAGTACTTC. Translating it yields CASSISRGQRSSYEQYF.

This clone has a handful of counts. The chain employs TRBV1 and TRBJ2-5; the DNA was not used to check the table's D call, TRBD1. TRBV1 is a documented pseudogene. The CDR3 is 11 residues long. The CDR3 is CTSSHKETQYF. The CDR3 nucleotides read TGCACCAGCAGCCACAAAGAGACCCAGTACTTC.

This sequence joins TRBV7-9 and TRBJ2-3; 7 bases are shared with TRBD2. The J segment lost 3 bases and the V segment lost 1 base, leaving 7 bases of the junction unmatched. CDR1 and CDR2 (germline): SEHNR, FQNEAQ (reference sequence). This CDR3 is built from 16 residues. CDR3 DNA: TGTGCCAGCAGCTTAGGCCCTTGGCGGGAGACAGATACGCAGTATTTT. Translating it yields CASSLGPWRETDTQYF.

This clone was recorded a few times. The chain combines TRBV12-5 with TRBJ1-5; D gene ambiguous. V was trimmed by 3 bases and J by 0 bases, leaving 15 bases between them. The germline V gene has CDR1 LGHNT and CDR2 FRNRAP. The CDR3 has 17 amino acids. CDR3 amino acids: CASGFAQPFDSNQPQHF. The CDR3 nucleotides read TGTGCTAGTGGTTTTGCACAGCCGTTTGATAGCAATCAGCCCCAGCATTTT.

A single count supports this clone. The chain joins TRBV6-5 to TRBJ1-4; weak D call: TRBD1 (6 bases). The germline V and J ends were trimmed by 4 bases and 8 bases, with 17 bases remaining between them. The length of the CDR3 is 15 residues. CDR1 and CDR2 (germline): MNHEY, SVGAGI. The CDR3 bases are TGTGCCAGCAGTTCCCAACAGGGAGCGAGGGAAAAACTGTTTTTT. This encodes CASSSQQGAREKLFF.

The V gene is TRBV11-2, the J gene TRBJ2-7; the D gene is possibly TRBD1 (6 bases). This CDR3 region has 13 residues. Germline values: CDR1 SGHAT, CDR2 FQNNGV. Trimming took 1 base from V and 7 from J, leaving 11 bases between them. The CDR3 loop reads CASSLAAGAEQYF. Written as DNA, the CDR3 is TGTGCCAGCAGCTTAGCTGCAGGGGCGGAGCAGTACTTC.

To note about this clone: Since a much larger clone is just one base distant, this may be a read error. The chain links TRBV6-1 to TRBJ2-5, with a possible D match to TRBD2 (5 bases). The DNA end favors TRBJ2-7, so the J call may be wrong. This CDR3 spans 15 amino acids. The germline CDR1 and CDR2 sequences are MNHNS and SASEGT. The CDR3 is CASSASAGGVGEQYF. DNA of the CDR3: TGTGCCAGCAGTGCCTCCGCGGGTGGCGTGGGCGAGCAGTACTTC.

This sequence joins TRBV6-6 and TRBJ2-1, with D tentatively TRBD2 (5 bases). V was clipped by 5 bases and J by 7 bases, with 9 bases between them. The germline gives CDR1 MNHNY, CDR2 SVGAGI (reference sequence). The CDR3 spans 12 residues. CDR3 nucleotides: TGTGCCAGCAGTCCCGGGATAAATGAGCAGTTCTTC. Translating it yields CASSPGINEQFF.

This chain joins TRBV11-2 and TRBJ1-1; a possible D gene is TRBD1 (5 bases). Germline assignment: CDR1 SGHAT and CDR2 FQNNGV. This CDR3 comprises 16 residues. Deletions cut 1 base from V and 3 bases from J, with 15 bases between. CDR3 amino acids: CASSLVTGVYYTEAFF. DNA for the CDR3: TGTGCCAGCAGCTTAGTAACGGGGGTGTACTACACTGAAGCTTTCTTT.

This chain joins TRBV5-6 and TRBJ1-1; TRBD1 aligns across 9 bases. Germline CDR1 SGHDT, CDR2 YYEEEE. V lost 0 bases to trimming and J lost 2 bases; unmatched junction nucleotides: 11. The CDR3 loop spans 18 amino acids. The CDR3 sequence is CASSLVGLTGGRNTEAFF. The CDR3 region has the DNA TGTGCCAGCAGCTTGGTGGGGCTGACAGGGGGGCGCAACACTGAAGCTTTCTTT.

The gene calls are TRBV7-9 and TRBJ2-5, with D maybe TRBD2 (5 bases). V dropped 3 bases and J dropped 4 bases, with 18 bases sitting between them. This CDR3 contains 16 residues. Per germline, CDR1 SEHNR and CDR2 FQNEAQ (reference sequence). Here the CDR3 reads CASSLADLAVRETQYF. CDR3 in DNA: TGTGCCAGCAGCTTGGCCGACCTAGCAGTTAGAGAGACCCAGTACTTC.

The genes are TRBV5-6 and TRBJ2-7; D might be TRBD1 (6 bases). CDR1 and CDR2 from the germline V gene are SGHDT and YYEEEE. Between the trimmed V and J ends, which lost 2 bases and 3 bases, there was a span of 9 bases. This CDR3 has 13 residues. In nucleotides, the CDR3 is TGTGCCAGCAGCTTAGGACAGAGCTACGAGCAGTACTTC. Its protein is CASSLGQSYEQYF.

V gene TRBV7-2 combines with J gene TRBJ2-5, with 7 bases matching TRBD1. The CDR3 is 14 residues long. V was clipped by 3 bases and J by 1 base; unmatched bases: 2. In germline, CDR1 is SGHTA, CDR2 FQGNSA. The CDR3 DNA reads as TGTGCCAGCAGCTTGGGACAGATCCAAGAGACCCAGTACTTC. This translates into CASSLGQIQETQYF. The full variable domain, its missing parts supplied by reference TRBV7-2 and TRBJ2-5, is GAGVSQSPSNKVTEKGKDVELRCDPISGHTALYWYRQSLGQGLEFLIYFQGNSAPDKSGLPSDRFSAERTGGSVSTLTIQRTQQEDSAVYLCASSLGQIQETQYFGPGTRLLVL.

V is TRBV29-1 and J is TRBJ2-3; 9 bases match TRBD1. J gave up 4 bases and V 6 bases, and 8 bases lay outside the gene matches. The CDR3 consists of 14 residues. Germline V gene sequence: CDR1 SQVTM, CDR2 ANQGSEA. CDR3 amino acids: CSVSPRTGADTQYF. The CDR3 DNA reads TGCAGCGTCTCCCCGCGGACAGGGGCAGATACGCAGTATTTT.

This chain connects TRBV7-2 to TRBJ2-7; 7 positions match TRBD1. This CDR3 contains 15 residues. CDR1 is SGHTA and CDR2 is FQGNSA in the germline V gene. V trimming: 5 bases; J trimming: 6 bases; junction bases outside the gene matches: 13. The CDR3 region has the DNA TGTGCCAGCAGCCCGATACCACAGGGGATGGGCGAGCAGTACTTC. It codes for CASSPIPQGMGEQYF.

The genes are TRBV6-5 and TRBJ1-2; a weak D match, TRBD1 (5 bases). Germline assignment: CDR1 MNHEY and CDR2 SVGAGI. The CDR3 extends over 16 amino acids. V lost 2 bases to trimming and J lost 5 bases, with 18 bases between them. Written as DNA, the CDR3 is TGTGCCAGCAGTTACACCCTTCTTGACAGAAAGTATGGCTACACCTTC. Amino acid sequence: CASSYTLLDRKYGYTF.

This clone was seen a handful of times. This chain connects TRBV11-3 to TRBJ1-1; no definite D call. Germline CDR1 is SGHNT and CDR2 is YENEEA. The CDR3 runs to 13 residues. The germline V and J ends were trimmed by 0 bases and 5 bases, with 7 bases remaining between them. In DNA, the CDR3 is TGTGCCAGCAGCTTAGAGGAGAGGACTGAAGCTTTCTTT. Translated, it gives CASSLEERTEAFF.